This record concerns one TCR beta chain sequence. The data originate from a study of control samples from healthy donors and cancer patients. Per germline, CDR1 SGHVT and CDR2 SQSDAQ. The CDR3 consists of 16 residues. V gave up 0 bases and J gave up 7 bases, with 13 bases separating them. Profiling relied on immunoSEQ multiplex PCR, and the TCRdb table lists in-frame clones only, not all of them. The top ten hold roughly 14% of the sample, which has over 200,000 clones, approximately 80% seen once. The sample taken for sequencing was PBMCs. The chain is built from TRBV7-4 and TRBJ1-6; D unclear. This clonotype was obtained from a woman in her sixties with lung cancer. The CDR3 DNA is TGTGCCAGCAGCTTAGCGATAACAACGAGAAATTCACCCCTCCACTTT. This encodes CASSLAITTRNSPLHF.